One sample yielded the 19 T cell receptor beta chains listed below, sequenced in a study of blood T cell repertoires in COVID-19. This table comes from immunoSEQ multiplex PCR, and its TCRdb copy is limited to in-frame clones, with some not included. The sample records 200,000 to 300,000 clones, around nine tenths being singletons. Sequencing was performed on peripheral blood. The origin of the receptors is a man in his late teens or twenties with active or convalescent COVID-19.

The sample holds one count of this clone. The genes are TRBV3-1 (or the pseudogene TRBV3-2) and TRBJ2-7; a possible D gene is TRBD2 (5 bases). Germline V gene sequence: CDR1 LGHDT, CDR2 YNNKEL (reference sequence). The germline V and J ends were trimmed by 4 bases and 4 bases, with 11 bases remaining between them. The CDR3 is 13 amino acids. The chain's CDR3 is CASSPGVGYEQYF. CDR3 DNA sequence: TGTGCCAGCAGCCCCGGGGTAGGTTACGAGCAGTACTTC.

V is TRBV29-1 and J is TRBJ2-2; D might be TRBD1 (5 bases). Germline CDR1 and CDR2: SQVTM and ANQGSEA. With 3 bases removed from V and 1 base from J, the gap between germline ends came to 9 bases. The CDR3 loop spans 14 amino acids. The CDR3: CSVDTGQNTGELFF. The CDR3, as DNA: TGCAGCGTTGACACAGGCCAGAACACCGGGGAGCTGTTTTTT.

CDR3 residues: CASSVAGTSGGYNEQFF. The CDR3 DNA reads TGTGCCAGCAGCGTAGCTGGGACTAGCGGGGGCTACAATGAGCAGTTCTTC. The chain carries TRBV9 and TRBJ2-1; 14 bases match TRBD2. The germline V gene has CDR1 SGDLS and CDR2 YYNGEE. This CDR3 contains 17 residues. The trim removed 0 bases at V and 3 bases at J, leaving 2 bases unmatched.

The chain has TRBV10-1 and TRBJ1-5, with D possibly matching TRBD1 (6 bases). With 3 bases removed from V and 9 bases from J, the gap between germline ends came to 12 bases. The CDR3 sequence is 13 residues long. CDR1 WNHNN and CDR2 SYGVQD come from the germline V gene (reference sequence). CDR3 in DNA: TGCGCCAGCAGTGAACAACTGACAGGGCCCCAGCATTTT. Translation gives CASSEQLTGPQHF.

The chain uses TRBV19 and TRBJ2-1; 9 bases match TRBD2. Germline CDR1 reads LNHDA; CDR2 reads SQIVND (reference sequence). After removal of 2 bases from V and 6 bases from J, the junction contained 5 bases not matched to a gene. This CDR3 comprises 15 residues. CDR3 residues: CASSIPRAGGNEQFF. CDR3 nucleotide sequence: TGTGCCAGTAGTATACCCAGAGCGGGGGGCAATGAGCAGTTCTTC.

The chain links TRBV11-3 to TRBJ2-1; tentative D call: TRBD2 (5 bases). There are 15 residues in the CDR3. The V gene lost 5 bases and the J gene lost 2 bases, with 13 bases spanning the gap. The germline gives CDR1 SGHNT, CDR2 YENEEA. The CDR3 loop is CASSRSGATYNEQFF. CDR3 bases: TGTGCCAGCAGCCGCAGCGGCGCAACCTACAATGAGCAGTTCTTC.

V and J are TRBV13 and TRBJ2-1; 11 bases agree with TRBD2. The CDR3 is 15 residues long. The germline V gene has CDR1 PRHDT and CDR2 FYEKMQ (reference sequence). After removal of 2 bases from V and 5 bases from J, the junction contained 2 bases not matched to a gene. CDR3 nucleotide sequence: TGTGCCAGCAGCTTATTAGCGGGGGGGGACAATGAGCAGTTCTTC. This gives the protein CASSLLAGGDNEQFF.

The chain combines TRBV7-3 with TRBJ2-1; D may be TRBD1 (5 bases). V was pared by 5 bases and J by 9 bases, with 14 bases between. This CDR3 has 13 residues. Germline-derived CDR1 and CDR2 are SGHTA and FQGTGA. The chain's CDR3 is CASSPKGQGEQFF. The CDR3 nucleotides are TGTGCCAGCAGCCCCAAGGGGCAAGGTGAGCAGTTCTTC.

DNA of the CDR3: TGTGCCAGCAGGTTATCACTAGCGGGCTACAATGAGCAGTTCTTC. Amino acid sequence: CASRLSLAGYNEQFF. The chain recombines TRBV5-5 with TRBJ2-1; 9 bases map to TRBD2. Germline loops: CDR1 SGHKS, CDR2 YYEKEE (reference sequence). Trimming removed 5 bases from V and 3 bases from J; junction bases left unmatched: 6. The CDR3 sequence is 15 residues long.

The chain employs TRBV4-3 and TRBJ2-7, with 10 positions matching TRBD2. CDR3 length: 17 residues. Germline CDR1 is LGHNA and CDR2 is YSLEER. With 0 bases clipped from V and 3 bases from J, the junction kept 8 bases outside the gene matches. CDR3 coding DNA: TGCGCCAGCAGCCAAGATCTGCAGCGGGAGGGCCTCTACGAGCAGTACTTC. Protein product: CASSQDLQREGLYEQYF.

This sequence joins TRBV11-2 and TRBJ2-7, with D possibly matching TRBD1 (5 bases). Deletions cut 1 base from V and 5 bases from J, with 18 bases between. Germline CDR1 is SGHAT and CDR2 is FQNNGV. This CDR3 has 16 residues. CDR3 sequence: CASSLVPEGDGHEQYF. The CDR3 bases are TGTGCCAGCAGCTTAGTTCCAGAAGGGGATGGCCACGAGCAGTACTTC.

A few counts support this clone. The sample holds other DNA sequences that translate to the same CDR3. J is TRBJ1-5 and V is TRBV18; D not resolved. This CDR3 spans 13 amino acids. Trimming stripped 3 bases from V and 0 bases from J, with 3 bases between. Germline V lookup: CDR1 KGHSH, CDR2 LQKENI. CDR3 DNA: TGTGCCAGCTCACCGTATAGCAATCAGCCCCAGCATTTT. Protein product: CASSPYSNQPQHF.

The rearrangement links TRBV30 to TRBJ1-2; D might be TRBD1 (5 bases). CDR3 length: 13 amino acids. Trimming pared 5 bases from V and 2 bases from J, leaving 12 bases between. Germline lookup yields CDR1 GTSNPN and CDR2 SVGIG (reference sequence). The CDR3 region has the DNA TGTGCCTGGGTTCAGGGAAACAACTATGGCTACACCTTC. This codes for CAWVQGNNYGYTF.

J is TRBJ1-1 and V is TRBV6-2 or TRBV6-3; D not resolved. In germline, CDR1 is MNHEY, CDR2 SVGEGT. Between the trimmed V and J ends, which lost 0 bases and 0 bases, there was a span of 2 bases. This CDR3 contains 13 residues. CDR3 in amino acids: CASSYSMNTEAFF. As DNA, the CDR3 is TGTGCCAGCAGTTACTCCATGAACACTGAAGCTTTCTTT.

The chain joins TRBV28 to TRBJ1-1; 8 nucleotides line up with TRBD1. The V and J ends lost 5 bases and 7 bases, in that order; junction bases with no gene match: 9. Germline V gene data show CDR1 as MDHEN and CDR2 as SYDVKM. This CDR3 is 14 amino acids long. CDR3 amino acids: CASSVRQGIYEAFF. In DNA form, the CDR3 reads TGTGCCAGCAGTGTAAGACAGGGGATCTATGAAGCTTTCTTT.

The chain joins TRBV7-9 to TRBJ1-1; tentatively, D is TRBD1 (6 bases). Trimming took off 6 bases at V and 5 bases at J, with 16 bases between the two ends. The CDR3 contains 14 residues. Germline V CDR1 and CDR2: SEHNR, FQNEAQ (reference sequence). The CDR3 coding sequence is TGTGCCAGCAGTGTGGCGGGGGGCATAACTGAAGCTTTCTTT. It encodes CASSVAGGITEAFF. The complete variable domain, with remaining parts taken from reference TRBV7-9 and TRBJ1-1, reads DTGVSQNPRHKITKRGQNVTFRCDPISEHNRLYWYRQTLGQGPEFLTYFQNEAQLEKSRLLSDRFSAERPKGSFSTLEIQRTEQGDSAMYLCASSVAGGITEAFFGQGTRLTVV.

The chain has TRBV5-6 and TRBJ2-1; D possibly corresponds to TRBD1 (6 bases). The CDR3 contains 12 residues. Germline values: CDR1 SGHDT, CDR2 YYEEEE. Trimming shortened V by 3 bases and J by 10 bases, and 11 bases separated the two germline ends. CDR3 sequence: CASSYAQGEQFF. As DNA, the CDR3 is TGTGCCAGCAGCTACGCTCAGGGGGAGCAGTTCTTC. Supplemented by reference TRBV5-6 and TRBJ2-1, the full variable domain reads DAGVTQSPTHLIKTRGQQVTLRCSPKSGHDTVSWYQQALGQGPQFIFQYYEEEERQRGNFPDRFSGHQFPNYSSELNVNALLLGDSALYLCASSYAQGEQFFGPGTRLTVL.

V and J are TRBV2 and TRBJ1-5, with 7 positions matching TRBD1. V shed 1 base, J shed 4 bases, and the junction held 7 bases outside the gene matches. CDR3 length: 16 residues. The V gene's germline CDR1 is SNHLY and CDR2 FYNNEI. The CDR3 DNA sequence: TGTGCCAGCAGTGAAGGGGGACAGAGAAGGAATCAGCCCCAGCATTTT. It specifies CASSEGGQRRNQPQHF.

This rearrangement joins TRBV9 to TRBJ1-6; tentative D call: TRBD1 (6 bases). The CDR3 has 14 residues. V lost 5 bases and J 7 bases, leaving 13 bases between the germline ends. Germline CDR1 reads SGDLS; CDR2 reads YYNGEE. The CDR3 region has the DNA TGTGCCAGCAGTGCCCCAGGGGTAAATTCACCCCTCCACTTT. Translation: CASSAPGVNSPLHF.